This TCR beta chain stems from a study of control samples from healthy donors and cancer patients. Clones were read by immunoSEQ multiplex PCR, and TCRdb kept only the in-frame ones, dropping some. This sample has roughly 160,000 clones, with about 94% found just once. The J segment lost 4 bases and the V segment lost 4 bases, leaving 3 bases of the junction unmatched. Germline loops: CDR1 SGHKS, CDR2 YYEKEE (reference sequence). The CDR3 has 13 residues. Source material: PBMCs. The chain is built from TRBV5-5 and TRBJ1-1; 8 bases agree with TRBD1. The receptor was isolated from a man aged 55 to 70 with colorectal cancer. The CDR3 reads CASSTQGGTEAFF. In nucleotides, the CDR3 is TGTGCCAGCAGCACACAGGGGGGCACTGAAGCTTTCTTT. The whole variable domain, filled in from reference TRBV5-5 and TRBJ1-1, reads DAGVTQSPTHLIKTRGQQVTLRCSPISGHKSVSWYQQVLGQGPQFIFQYYEKEERGRGNFPDRFSARQFPNYSSELNVNALLLGDSALYLCASSTQGGTEAFFGQGTRLTVV.